The text below deals with one TCR beta chain. Its antigen is not known. Germline V gene data show CDR1 as SGDLS and CDR2 as YYNGEE. This CDR3 is built from 16 residues. Unmatched junction bases numbered 9, after V lost 0 bases and J lost 10 bases. The source of the sample is a study of shared clonotypes between healthy human individuals. Study-level results: Generation probability values for non-shared clonotypes were lower than those for clonotypes shared by all four donors.

Each subset's genomic DNA was shared equally among a number of immunoSEQ plates. Repertoires were generated with immunoSEQ multiplex PCR, while TCRdb's copy carries only in-frame clones and drops some. The sample comprises hundreds of thousands of clones, roughly 70% of which are singletons, and over 1.5% rests with the top ten. The sequence was collected from a woman in her 30s in good health. V and J are TRBV9 and TRBJ2-1, with 11 bases lining up with TRBD2. Sequenced input: memory CD4+ T cells sorted from blood. Subset meaning: CD45RA-negative fraction. CDR3 amino acids: CASSVASGRMSGEQFF. Here the CDR3 DNA reads TGTGCCAGCAGCGTAGCTAGCGGGAGGATGAGTGGCGAGCAGTTCTTC.